The rows below give T cell receptor beta chains drawn from one sample of a study of blood T cell repertoires in COVID-19. The method was immunoSEQ multiplex PCR; TCRdb's version includes in-frame clones alone and lacks a portion of them. Among fewer than 80,000 clones listed, roughly 80% were seen once. The sample comprised peripheral blood. Every receptor here comes from a man aged 55-75 years with acute or convalescent COVID-19. Both conserved end residues are part of each CDR3. A D gene is named only where the DNA matches it firmly. A row's size may be missing; if present it is once, few, many or a size class.

J gene | clone size | V gene | D gene | CDR3 DNA | CDR3 protein
TRBJ1-1 | - | TRBV30 | - | TGTGCCTGGAGTCGGCAGGGATTGAACACTGAAGCTTTCTTT | CAWSRQGLNTEAFF
TRBJ2-7 | once | TRBV2 | - | TGTGCCAGCAGTGAAGGGCCTGGACTACAGTACTTC | CASSEGPGLQYF
TRBJ2-2 | - | TRBV15 | - | TGTGCCACCAGCAGAGATCAGAACACCGGGGAGCTGTTTTTT | CATSRDQNTGELFF
TRBJ2-1 | - | TRBV18 | TRBD2 | TGTGCCAGCTCACCGCCGGGACTAGCGGGGTTTGAGCAGTTCTTC | CASSPPGLAGFEQFF
TRBJ2-7 | few | TRBV5-1 | TRBD1 | TGCGCCAGCAGCCGCCTGGGACAGGGGCTCTACGAGCAGTACTTC | CASSRLGQGLYEQYF
TRBJ1-1 | - | TRBV30 | TRBD1 | TGTGCCTTATTACAGGGGGTTGAAGCTTTCTTT | CALLQGVEAFF
TRBJ2-5 | once | TRBV5-6 | - | TGTGCCAGCAGCCGCATCGGGGAGACCCAGTACTTC | CASSRIGETQYF
TRBJ1-2 | many | TRBV5-5 | - | TGTGCCAGCGGACCACGGGAGGGAAGAGGCTATGGCTACACCTTC | CASGPREGRGYGYTF
TRBJ2-3 | - | TRBV2 | - | TGTGCCAGCACCGCGCCTTCCACAGATACGCAGTATTTT | CASTAPSTDTQYF
TRBJ2-5 | - | TRBV7-2 | - | TGTGCCAGCAGCTTACTCTACGGTTTCGGAGAGACCCAGTACTTC | CASSLLYGFGETQYF
TRBJ1-6 | once | TRBV30 | - | TGTGCCTGTCTGAGGTGGAAAAGCTCCTATAATTCACCCCTCCACTTT | CACLRWKSSYNSPLHF
TRBJ2-1 | - | TRBV4-2 | - | TGTGCCAGCAGCCAAGGAAGGGAGAATGAGCAGTTCTTC | CASSQGRENEQFF
TRBJ2-3 | - | TRBV9 | TRBD2 | TGTGCCAGCAGCGCGACTAGCGGGAGGGGGGGAGATACGCAGTATTTT | CASSATSGRGGDTQYF
TRBJ2-5 | - | TRBV11-2 | TRBD1 | TGTGCCAGCAGCTTAGATAACAGGGGAGAGACCCAGTACTTC | CASSLDNRGETQYF
TRBJ1-1 | - | TRBV5-1 | TRBD1 | TGCGCCAGCAGCGCTACCGCGGACAGGGGATCTGAAGCTTTCTTT | CASSATADRGSEAFF
TRBJ1-4 | once | TRBV9 | - | TGTGCCAGCAGCGTAGGCCCAGAATCTAATGAAAAACTGTTTTTT | CASSVGPESNEKLFF
TRBJ2-1 | once | TRBV5-1 | TRBD1 | TGCGCCAGCAGCTTGGTCGCCGGACAGGGGGTCGAGCAGTTCTTC | CASSLVAGQGVEQFF
TRBJ2-1 | - | TRBV13 | - | TGTGCCAGCAGCTTAGGCCTTCCTCTTGAGCAGTTCTTC | CASSLGLPLEQFF
TRBJ1-2 | - | TRBV10-3 | - | TGTGCCATCAGTGGGCAGGTCGTCTATGGCTACACCTTC | CAISGQVVYGYTF
TRBJ2-2 | many | TRBV19 | - | TGTGCCAGTAGTATAGCAGATAATCGGGGTCCAACCGGGGAGCTGTTTTTT | CASSIADNRGPTGELFF
TRBJ2-6 | - | TRBV28 | - | TGTGCCAGCAGATTAACAGGGGCCAACGTCCTGACTTTC | CASRLTGANVLTF
TRBJ2-1 | - | TRBV21-1 | - | TGTGCCAGCAGCAAACTTAGTAATCACTACAATGAGCAGTTCTTC | CASSKLSNHYNEQFF
TRBJ2-3 | - | TRBV15 | - | TGTGCCACCAGCAGAGATGAGGCAGATACGCAGTATTTT | CATSRDEADTQYF
TRBJ2-3 | - | TRBV7-9 | TRBD2 | TGTGCCAGCAGCCCGATCGGGAGGAGCACAGATACGCAGTATTTT | CASSPIGRSTDTQYF
TRBJ1-2 | many | TRBV19 | - | TGTGCCAGTAGTATCATCTACAGGGACTATGGCTACACCTTC | CASSIIYRDYGYTF
TRBJ1-1 | - | TRBV11-3 | - | TGTGCCAGCAGCTTAGACAGAAACACTGAAGCTTTCTTT | CASSLDRNTEAFF
TRBJ2-7 | - | TRBV5-1 | - | TGCGCCAGCAGCTTGCAGGCGACAGTGACCTACGAGCAGTACTTC | CASSLQATVTYEQYF
TRBJ1-1 | - | TRBV19 | - | TGTGCCAGTAGTGCCGAGACAGACGGTGACACTGAAGCTTTCTTT | CASSAETDGDTEAFF
TRBJ1-1 | - | TRBV5-1 | - | TGCGCCAGCAGCTTGGGAGTAGACACTGAAGCTTTCTTT | CASSLGVDTEAFF
TRBJ1-1 | - | TRBV18 | TRBD1 | TGTGCCAGCGCGCGACAGGGGCAAAGCACTGAAGCTTTCTTT | CASARQGQSTEAFF
TRBJ2-1 | - | TRBV5-1 | TRBD1 | TGCGCCAGCAGCTTGGTTGTACAGGGGAGTCATGAGCAGTTCTTC | CASSLVVQGSHEQFF
TRBJ2-5 | - | TRBV9 | - | TGTGCCAGCAGCGATACTAGTAGGGAGACCCAGTACTTC | CASSDTSRETQYF
TRBJ2-7 | - | TRBV24-1 | TRBD1 | TGTGCCACCAGGGGGACAGGGGACGAGCAGTACTTC | CATRGTGDEQYF
TRBJ2-1 | - | TRBV3-1/TRBV3-2 | - | TGTGCCAGCAGCCACCCTGGAGGGAGCTCCTACAATGAGCAGTTCTTC | CASSHPGGSSYNEQFF
TRBJ2-3 | many | TRBV5-4 | - | TGTGCCAGCAGGGAGAGCACAGATACGCAGTATTTT | CASRESTDTQYF
TRBJ2-1 | - | TRBV24-1 | TRBD2 | TGTGCCACCAGTGACCGACTAGCGGGGGACTCCTACAATGAGCAGTTCTTC | CATSDRLAGDSYNEQFF
TRBJ2-4 | - | TRBV5-6 | - | TGTGCCAGCAGCTTGGGGGAGAGCAAAAACATTCAGTACTTC | CASSLGESKNIQYF
TRBJ2-2 | - | TRBV5-4 | - | TGTGCCAGCAGCTTGGTTGCGACCGGGGAGCTGTTTTTT | CASSLVATGELFF
TRBJ2-6 | - | TRBV28 | TRBD1 | TGTGCCAGCAGTTTACAGGGGGCTGGGGCCAACGTCCTGACTTTC | CASSLQGAGANVLTF
TRBJ2-7 | - | TRBV29-1 | - | TGCAGCGTTGAGCCACGGTTGACCTACGAGCAGTACTTC | CSVEPRLTYEQYF
TRBJ2-1 | - | TRBV19 | TRBD2 | TGTGCCAGTAGTCGGATAGGGGGACTAGCGGGCCTCAGCTCCTACAATGAGCAGTTCTTC | CASSRIGGLAGLSSYNEQFF